The sequence of this T cell receptor beta chain was determined in a study of blood T cell repertoires in COVID-19. On the study more broadly: Acute and convalescent COVID-19 samples came from the United States, Italy and Spain. T cells, B-cell-depleted T cells, or PBMCs provided the cDNA or gDNA that served as material.

As originally analysed: Cell counts per sample came from amplifying reference gene primers. The assay was immunoSEQ multiplex PCR, and TCRdb's table has in-frame clones only and misses some. V, J and clone size were drawn from that table, and D and trimming were deduced from the DNA. This sample carries around 320,000 clones, approximately 85% of them seen once, and the ten largest clones take around 6.9%. Germline V CDR1 and CDR2: SGHRS, YFSETQ. The V end was cut by 4 bases, the J end by 6 bases, with 10 bases between. The CDR3 totals 13 residues. The sample was peripheral blood. This clonotype originated in a human donor in a cohort sampled during active COVID-19. The chain couples TRBV5-1 to TRBJ2-2; D is perhaps TRBD1 (6 bases). The chain's CDR3 is CASSPTGSGELFF. CDR3 DNA sequence: TGCGCCAGCAGCCCTACAGGGTCCGGGGAGCTGTTTTTT.